Listed below are T cell receptor beta chains from one sample, sequenced in a study of response to subunit inactivated influenza vaccine. Each CDR3 protein gets one entry after TCRdb re-called the RT-PCR reads with MiXCR. The data contain some 500,000 distinct CDR3 sequences, 16% of them singletons. Sequenced here: CD4+ T cells sorted from PBMCs, sampled around 25 months after vaccination. These receptor sequences come from a man aged 45-69 years who received an inactivated influenza vaccine. CDR3s include the opening cysteine and the closing phenylalanine or tryptophan. The order of the fields is D gene, CDR3 length, V gene, J gene, clone size, CDR3 DNA, CDR3 protein. D genes are given only for firm matches. Where a row states a size, it is once, few, many or the class of an expanded clone; other rows omit it.

D: TRBD1; length: 15; V: TRBV19; J: TRBJ2-5; size: few; DNA: TGTGCCAGTAGTATCGGACAGGGGAACCAAGAGACCCAGTACTTC; CDR3: CASSIGQGNQETQYF
D: -; length: 15; V: TRBV19; J: TRBJ2-2; size: -; DNA: TGTGCCAGTAGTCCACACCCGTCGAACACCGGGGAGCTGTTTTTT; CDR3: CASSPHPSNTGELFF
D: TRBD2; length: 15; V: TRBV2; J: TRBJ2-2; size: -; DNA: TGTGCCACCACAAGCGGGAGTGCGAACACCGGGGAGCTGTTTTTT; CDR3: CATTSGSANTGELFF
D: -; length: 14; V: TRBV5-5; J: TRBJ2-2; size: -; DNA: TGTGCCAGCAGCGGCAGCAGGGGAACCGGGGAGCTGTTTTTT; CDR3: CASSGSRGTGELFF
D: -; length: 14; V: TRBV12-3/TRBV12-4; J: TRBJ2-5; size: -; DNA: TGTGCCAGCACTCCCCTCGGTCCCGGAGAGACCCAGTACTTC; CDR3: CASTPLGPGETQYF
D: -; length: 16; V: TRBV7-2; J: TRBJ1-2; size: few; DNA: TGTGCCAGCAGCTTAGCGGGTCGGCGTACTACCTATGGCTACACCTTC; CDR3: CASSLAGRRTTYGYTF
D: -; length: 13; V: TRBV20-1; J: TRBJ2-7; size: few; DNA: TGCAGTGCTAGAGATTCAGGGATCTACGAGCAGTACTTC; CDR3: CSARDSGIYEQYF
D: -; length: 16; V: TRBV9; J: TRBJ2-5; size: -; DNA: TGTGCCAGCAGCGTAGGAAACAGCAATACTAAAGAGACCCAGTACTTC; CDR3: CASSVGNSNTKETQYF
D: TRBD1; length: 15; V: TRBV5-1; J: TRBJ1-1; size: few; DNA: TGCGCCAGCAGCCTACGACAGGGACGGAACACTGAAGCTTTCTTT; CDR3: CASSLRQGRNTEAFF
D: -; length: 14; V: TRBV12-3/TRBV12-4; J: TRBJ1-5; size: -; DNA: TGTGCCAGCAGTACGTTGGACCAGACTCAGCCCCAGCATTTT; CDR3: CASSTLDQTQPQHF
D: -; length: 15; V: TRBV6-1; J: TRBJ1-2; size: many; DNA: TGTGCCAGCAGGCCCCGACAGGAGGTCAACTATGGCTACACCTTC; CDR3: CASRPRQEVNYGYTF
D: -; length: 15; V: TRBV5-5; J: TRBJ2-5; size: few; DNA: TGTGCCAGCAGCCTCGGGACCAGCTTACAAGAGACCCAGTACTTC; CDR3: CASSLGTSLQETQYF
D: -; length: 12; V: TRBV5-6; J: TRBJ2-1; size: -; DNA: TGTGCCAGCAGCGCCGTTAGCAATGAGCAGTTCTTC; CDR3: CASSAVSNEQFF
D: -; length: 16; V: TRBV4-2; J: TRBJ2-4; size: few; DNA: TGTGCCAGCAGCCAAGATACCCAGGGGGCCAAAAACATTCAGTACTTC; CDR3: CASSQDTQGAKNIQYF
D: TRBD1; length: 19; V: TRBV11-2; J: TRBJ2-4; size: -; DNA: TGTGCCAGCAGCTCCCTTCGGGACAGGGGGCCCCTAGCCAAAAACATTCAGTACTTC; CDR3: CASSSLRDRGPLAKNIQYF
D: -; length: 14; V: TRBV4-3; J: TRBJ1-1; size: -; DNA: TGCGCCAGCAGCCAAGATAGGGCCGGCACTGAAGCTTTCTTT; CDR3: CASSQDRAGTEAFF
D: -; length: 13; V: TRBV19; J: TRBJ2-1; size: -; DNA: TGTGCCAGTAGTATACAGCGAAACAATGAGCAGTTCTTC; CDR3: CASSIQRNNEQFF
D: TRBD2; length: 10; V: TRBV3-1; J: TRBJ2-5; size: few; DNA: TGTGCCAGCAGCAGGACTAGCGTAAACTTC; CDR3: CASSRTSVNF
D: -; length: 16; V: TRBV5-1; J: TRBJ2-1; size: -; DNA: TGCGCCAGCAGCCTAATGATCGGGACTGGATCTAAGGAGCAGTTCTTC; CDR3: CASSLMIGTGSKEQFF
D: TRBD2; length: 16; V: TRBV4-2; J: TRBJ2-7; size: few; DNA: TGTGCCAGCAGCCAAGTTCGCCTAGCGGGGGGGCACGAGCAGTACTTC; CDR3: CASSQVRLAGGHEQYF
D: TRBD1; length: 14; V: TRBV28; J: TRBJ2-6; size: -; DNA: TGTGCCGGACAGGGAGGTGGTGGGGCCAACGTCCTGACTTTC; CDR3: CAGQGGGGANVLTF
D: TRBD1; length: 16; V: TRBV4-2; J: TRBJ1-2; size: few; DNA: TGTGCCAGCAGCCTAAGCCCGGGACAGGGGGCAAATGGCTACACCTTC; CDR3: CASSLSPGQGANGYTF
D: -; length: 12; V: TRBV24-1; J: TRBJ2-5; size: many; DNA: TGTGCCACCAGTCGGGACCAAGAGACCCAGTACTTC; CDR3: CATSRDQETQYF
D: TRBD1; length: 17; V: TRBV5-1; J: TRBJ2-6; size: -; DNA: TGCGCCAGCAGCCAACGACAGGGGTCCTCTGGGGCCAACGTCCTGACTTTC; CDR3: CASSQRQGSSGANVLTF
D: -; length: 16; V: TRBV18; J: TRBJ2-6; size: -; DNA: TGTGCCAGCTCACCAATATGGGGAAGTGGGGCCAACGTCCTGACTTTC; CDR3: CASSPIWGSGANVLTF
D: TRBD1; length: 16; V: TRBV4-3; J: TRBJ2-4; size: -; DNA: TGCGCCAGCAGCGACTCCGGGACAGGGGGGGAAAACATTCAGTACTTC; CDR3: CASSDSGTGGENIQYF
D: -; length: 16; V: TRBV4-3; J: TRBJ2-4; size: few; DNA: TGCGCCAGCAGCCAGGGGTCTCCACTAGCCAAAAACATTCAGTACTTC; CDR3: CASSQGSPLAKNIQYF
D: -; length: 14; V: TRBV7-2; J: TRBJ2-7; size: -; DNA: TGTGCCAGCAGCTTAGTAGGGCAGGGAAACGAGCAGTACTTC; CDR3: CASSLVGQGNEQYF
D: -; length: 13; V: TRBV19; J: TRBJ2-2; size: -; DNA: TGTGCCAGTAGGGGAGTTACCACCGGGGAGCTGTTTTTT; CDR3: CASRGVTTGELFF
D: TRBD1; length: 16; V: TRBV5-1; J: TRBJ1-2; size: few; DNA: TGCGCCAGCAGCTTGGGTTCCCAGTTGGACAGGAGGGGCTACACCTTC; CDR3: CASSLGSQLDRRGYTF
D: TRBD1; length: 13; V: TRBV29-1; J: TRBJ2-5; size: -; DNA: TGCAGCGTGACAGGGGGCGCGGAAGAGACCCAGTACTTC; CDR3: CSVTGGAEETQYF
D: TRBD2; length: 15; V: TRBV5-1; J: TRBJ2-3; size: many; DNA: TGCGCCAGCAGGATAGCGGGGGGAAGCACAGATACGCAGTATTTT; CDR3: CASRIAGGSTDTQYF
D: -; length: 14; V: TRBV5-5; J: TRBJ1-5; size: -; DNA: TGTGCCAGCAGCTTGGCCCCTTTGGGGCAGCCCCAGCATTTT; CDR3: CASSLAPLGQPQHF
D: -; length: 16; V: TRBV5-1; J: TRBJ1-1; size: -; DNA: TGCGCCAGCAAAGGGGTTTGGGGGCCGGGAAACACTGAAGCTTTCTTT; CDR3: CASKGVWGPGNTEAFF
D: -; length: 14; V: TRBV12-3/TRBV12-4; J: TRBJ2-1; size: -; DNA: TGTGCCAGCAGCTTAGAAACAGGGTGGGGTGAGCAGTTCTTC; CDR3: CASSLETGWGEQFF
D: -; length: 12; V: TRBV12-3/TRBV12-4; J: TRBJ1-6; size: many; DNA: TGTGCCAGCAGTACAAGCAATTCACCCCTCCACTTT; CDR3: CASSTSNSPLHF
D: TRBD1; length: 14; V: TRBV5-1; J: TRBJ1-6; size: many; DNA: TGCGCCAGCAGCCGGACAGGGGTTTATTCACCCCTCCACTTT; CDR3: CASSRTGVYSPLHF
D: -; length: 13; V: TRBV5-1; J: TRBJ2-1; size: few; DNA: TGCGCCAGCAGGGAGGGATCCTACAATGAGCAGTTCTTC; CDR3: CASREGSYNEQFF
D: -; length: 14; V: TRBV6-1; J: TRBJ1-2; size: few; DNA: TGTGCCAGCAGCCGGCGCCGGGGAATAGGCGGCTACACCTTC; CDR3: CASSRRRGIGGYTF
D: -; length: 13; V: TRBV6-6; J: TRBJ1-5; size: few; DNA: TGTGCCAGCAGTTACATACCTAATCAGCCCCAGCATTTT; CDR3: CASSYIPNQPQHF
D: -; length: 13; V: TRBV7-2; J: TRBJ2-5; size: many; DNA: TGTGCCAGCAGCTTAGCGTGGGGGGAGACCCAGTACTTC; CDR3: CASSLAWGETQYF
D: -; length: 13; V: TRBV29-1; J: TRBJ2-5; size: few; DNA: TGCAGCGTTGCCTCGGAGGGCGGGAAGACCCAGTACTTC; CDR3: CSVASEGGKTQYF
D: -; length: 13; V: TRBV19; J: TRBJ1-1; size: many; DNA: TGTGCCAGCACAGAGTACGGGGACACTGAAGCTTTCTTT; CDR3: CASTEYGDTEAFF
D: TRBD2; length: 15; V: TRBV29-1; J: TRBJ2-3; size: -; DNA: TGCAGCGTCGCCCGGACTAGCGGGGGGGCGAATACGCAGTATTTT; CDR3: CSVARTSGGANTQYF
D: TRBD1; length: 14; V: TRBV28; J: TRBJ1-2; size: few; DNA: TGTGCCAGCACCCGCGGGGGACAGTGGTATGGCTACACCTTC; CDR3: CASTRGGQWYGYTF
D: -; length: 15; V: TRBV4-3; J: TRBJ2-1; size: -; DNA: TGCGCCAGCAGCCAAGATGGACAGTCCTACAATGAGCAGTTCTTC; CDR3: CASSQDGQSYNEQFF
D: TRBD1; length: 15; V: TRBV20-1; J: TRBJ1-2; size: -; DNA: TGCAGTGCTAGAGAGTCAACAGGGGAAGCCTATGGCTACACCTTC; CDR3: CSARESTGEAYGYTF
D: -; length: 14; V: TRBV6-5; J: TRBJ1-6; size: few; DNA: TGTGCCAGCAGTCTCGACGGATTAAGATCACCCCTCCACTTT; CDR3: CASSLDGLRSPLHF
D: -; length: 14; V: TRBV20-1; J: TRBJ2-5; size: -; DNA: TGCAGTGCTAATCCTTGGGGGGTCCAAGAGACCCAGTACTTC; CDR3: CSANPWGVQETQYF
D: -; length: 14; V: TRBV12-3/TRBV12-4; J: TRBJ1-1; size: few; DNA: TGTGCCAGCAGTTCCGCGGCGAGGGTGACTGAAGCTTTCTTT; CDR3: CASSSAARVTEAFF
D: -; length: 15; V: TRBV19; J: TRBJ2-2; size: -; DNA: TGTGCCAGTAGTATAGAGGGGTCAAACACCGGGGAGCTGTTTTTT; CDR3: CASSIEGSNTGELFF
D: TRBD2; length: 15; V: TRBV12-3/TRBV12-4; J: TRBJ2-2; size: few; DNA: TGTGCCAGCAGGGGTAGCGGGGGTAACACCGGGGAGCTGTTTTTT; CDR3: CASRGSGGNTGELFF
D: TRBD2; length: 17; V: TRBV20-1; J: TRBJ2-6; size: -; DNA: TGCAGTGCTAGAGATTTGCGGGAGAGCTCTGGGGCCAACGTCCTGACTTTC; CDR3: CSARDLRESSGANVLTF
D: -; length: 14; V: TRBV5-1; J: TRBJ1-5; size: many; DNA: TGCGCCAGCAGCTTGGACGTGGGCAATCAGCCCCAGCATTTT; CDR3: CASSLDVGNQPQHF
D: -; length: 14; V: TRBV6-2/TRBV6-3; J: TRBJ2-7; size: -; DNA: TGTGCCAGCCGGGGGGCCGGGACATCCTACGAGCAGTACTTC; CDR3: CASRGAGTSYEQYF
D: -; length: 13; V: TRBV20-1; J: TRBJ2-7; size: many; DNA: TGCAGTGCTAGACAGGGCCCCACCTACGAGCAGTACTTC; CDR3: CSARQGPTYEQYF
D: -; length: 16; V: TRBV28; J: TRBJ2-2; size: few; DNA: TGTGCCAGCAGTTCGGACTCGGGCGGGGACACCGGGGAGCTGTTTTTT; CDR3: CASSSDSGGDTGELFF